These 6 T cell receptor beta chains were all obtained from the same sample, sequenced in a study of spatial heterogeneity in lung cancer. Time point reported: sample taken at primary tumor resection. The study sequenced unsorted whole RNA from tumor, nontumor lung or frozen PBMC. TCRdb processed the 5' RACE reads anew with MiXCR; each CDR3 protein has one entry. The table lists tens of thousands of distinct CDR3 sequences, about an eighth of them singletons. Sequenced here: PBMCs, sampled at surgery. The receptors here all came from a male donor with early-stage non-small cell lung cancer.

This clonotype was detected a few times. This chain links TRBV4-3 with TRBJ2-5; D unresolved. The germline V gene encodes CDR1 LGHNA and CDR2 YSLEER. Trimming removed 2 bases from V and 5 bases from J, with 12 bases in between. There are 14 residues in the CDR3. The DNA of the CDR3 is TGCGCCAGCAGCCAATTCTTGGATTCGGAGACCCAGTACTTC. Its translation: CASSQFLDSETQYF.

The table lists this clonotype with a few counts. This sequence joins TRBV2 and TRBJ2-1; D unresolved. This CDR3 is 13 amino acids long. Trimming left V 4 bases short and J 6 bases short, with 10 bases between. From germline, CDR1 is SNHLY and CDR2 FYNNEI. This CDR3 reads CASSVSALNEQFF. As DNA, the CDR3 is TGTGCCAGCAGTGTATCAGCTCTCAATGAGCAGTTCTTC.

In DNA form, the CDR3 reads TGTGCCAGCAGCTTCCGGGACAGGGACTCCTATAATTCACCCCTCCACTTT. Amino acid sequence: CASSFRDRDSYNSPLHF. The rearrangement joins TRBV5-6 to TRBJ1-6; 9 bases align to TRBD1. The CDR3 has 17 residues. The V gene end was trimmed by 2 bases and the J gene end by 0 bases; junction bases not matched to a gene: 3. The V gene's germline CDR1 is SGHDT and CDR2 YYEEEE.

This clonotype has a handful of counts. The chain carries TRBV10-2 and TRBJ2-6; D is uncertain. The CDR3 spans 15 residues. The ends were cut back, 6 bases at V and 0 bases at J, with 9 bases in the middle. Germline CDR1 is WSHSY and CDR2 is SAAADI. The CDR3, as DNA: TGCGCCAGCAGGGGGATGGCCTCTGGGGCCAACGTCCTGACTTTC. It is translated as CASRGMASGANVLTF.

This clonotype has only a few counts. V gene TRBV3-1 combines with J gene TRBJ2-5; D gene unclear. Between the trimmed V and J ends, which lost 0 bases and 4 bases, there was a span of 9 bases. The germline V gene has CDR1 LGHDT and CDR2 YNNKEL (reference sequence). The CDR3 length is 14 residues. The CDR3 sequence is CASSQENILETQYF. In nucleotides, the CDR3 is TGTGCCAGCAGCCAAGAAAACATCTTAGAGACCCAGTACTTC.

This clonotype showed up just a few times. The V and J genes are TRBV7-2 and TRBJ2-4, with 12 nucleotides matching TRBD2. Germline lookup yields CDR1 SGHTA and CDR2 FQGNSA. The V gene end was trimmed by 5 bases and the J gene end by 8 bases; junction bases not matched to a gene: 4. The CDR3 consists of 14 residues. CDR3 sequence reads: CASSPTSGSDIQYF. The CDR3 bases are TGTGCCAGCAGCCCGACTAGCGGGAGTGACATTCAGTACTTC. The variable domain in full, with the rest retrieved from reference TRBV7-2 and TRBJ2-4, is GAGVSQSPSNKVTEKGKDVELRCDPISGHTALYWYRQSLGQGLEFLIYFQGNSAPDKSGLPSDRFSAERTGGSVSTLTIQRTQQEDSAVYLCASSPTSGSDIQYFGAGTRLSVL.